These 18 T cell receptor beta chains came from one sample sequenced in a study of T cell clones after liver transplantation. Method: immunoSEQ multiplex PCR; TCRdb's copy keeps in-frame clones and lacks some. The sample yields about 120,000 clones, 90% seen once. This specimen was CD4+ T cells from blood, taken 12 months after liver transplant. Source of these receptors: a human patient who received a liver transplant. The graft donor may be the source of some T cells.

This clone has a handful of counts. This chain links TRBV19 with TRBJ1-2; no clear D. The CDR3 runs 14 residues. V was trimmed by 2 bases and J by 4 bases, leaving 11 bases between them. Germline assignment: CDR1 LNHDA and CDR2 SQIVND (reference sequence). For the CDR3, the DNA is TGTGCCAGTAGTATAAGCCAGTGGGGCTATGGCTACACCTTC. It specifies CASSISQWGYGYTF.

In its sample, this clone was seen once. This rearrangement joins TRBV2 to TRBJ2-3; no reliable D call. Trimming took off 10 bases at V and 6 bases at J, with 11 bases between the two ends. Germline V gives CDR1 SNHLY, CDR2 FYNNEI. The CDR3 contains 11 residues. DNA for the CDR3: TGTGCCACCCACCCCCGTGATACGCAGTATTTT. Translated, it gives CATHPRDTQYF.

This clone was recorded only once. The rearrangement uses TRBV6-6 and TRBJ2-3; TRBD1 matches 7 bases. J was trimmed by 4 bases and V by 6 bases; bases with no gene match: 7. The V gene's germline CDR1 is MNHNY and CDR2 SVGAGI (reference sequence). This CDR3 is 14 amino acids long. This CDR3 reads CASRKGQLADTQYF. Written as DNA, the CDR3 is TGTGCCAGCAGAAAGGGACAGCTGGCAGATACGCAGTATTTT.

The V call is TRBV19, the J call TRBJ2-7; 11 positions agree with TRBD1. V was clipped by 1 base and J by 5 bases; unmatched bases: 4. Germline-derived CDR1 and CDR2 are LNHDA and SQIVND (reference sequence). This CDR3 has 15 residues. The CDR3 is CASSIGTGGADEQYF. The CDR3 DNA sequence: TGTGCCAGTAGTATAGGGACAGGGGGCGCGGACGAGCAGTACTTC.

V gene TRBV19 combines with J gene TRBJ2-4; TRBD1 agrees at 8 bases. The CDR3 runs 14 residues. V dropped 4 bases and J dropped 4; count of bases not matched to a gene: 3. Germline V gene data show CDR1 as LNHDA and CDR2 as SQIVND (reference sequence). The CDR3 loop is CASSKDRAKNIQYF. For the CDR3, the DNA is TGTGCCAGTAGTAAGGACAGGGCTAAAAACATTCAGTACTTC.

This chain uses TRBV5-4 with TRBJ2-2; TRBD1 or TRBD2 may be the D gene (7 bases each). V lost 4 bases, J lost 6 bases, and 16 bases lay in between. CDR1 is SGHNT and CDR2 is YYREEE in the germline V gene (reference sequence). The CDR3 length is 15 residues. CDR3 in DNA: TGTGCCAGCAGCCCGGGGAGGGGGCGCGCCGGGGAGCTGTTTTTT. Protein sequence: CASSPGRGRAGELFF. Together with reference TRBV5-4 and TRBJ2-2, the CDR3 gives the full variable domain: ETGVTQSPTHLIKTRGQQVTLRCSSQSGHNTVSWYQQALGQGPQFIFQYYREEENGRGNFPPRFSGLQFPNYSSELNVNALELDDSALYLCASSPGRGRAGELFFGEGSRLTVL.

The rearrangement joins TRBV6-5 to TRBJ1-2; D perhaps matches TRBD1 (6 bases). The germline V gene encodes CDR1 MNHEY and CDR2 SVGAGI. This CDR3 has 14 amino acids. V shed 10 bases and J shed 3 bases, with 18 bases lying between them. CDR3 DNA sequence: TGTGCCACTTATACAGGGCCCGAGGACTATGGCTACACCTTC. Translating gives CATYTGPEDYGYTF.

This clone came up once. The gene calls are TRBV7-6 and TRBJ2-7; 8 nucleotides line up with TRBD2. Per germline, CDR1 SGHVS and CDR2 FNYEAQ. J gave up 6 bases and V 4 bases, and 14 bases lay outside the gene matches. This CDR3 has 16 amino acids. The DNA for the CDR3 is TGTGCCAGCAGCTCGGAGACTAGCGCCTTTCCTTCCGAGCAGTACTTC. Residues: CASSSETSAFPSEQYF.

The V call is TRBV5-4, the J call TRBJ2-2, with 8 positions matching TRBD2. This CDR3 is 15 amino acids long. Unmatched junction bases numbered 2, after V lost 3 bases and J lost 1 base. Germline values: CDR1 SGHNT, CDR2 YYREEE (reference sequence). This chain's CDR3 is CASSSGLVNTGELFF. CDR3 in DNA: TGTGCCAGCAGCTCGGGACTAGTGAACACCGGGGAGCTGTTTTTT.

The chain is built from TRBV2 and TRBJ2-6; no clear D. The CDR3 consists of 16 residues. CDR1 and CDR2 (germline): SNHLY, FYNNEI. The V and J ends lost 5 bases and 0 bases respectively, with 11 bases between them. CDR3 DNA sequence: TGTGCCAGCAGTCCCCTAGGGCACTCTGGGGCCAACGTCCTGACTTTC. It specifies CASSPLGHSGANVLTF.

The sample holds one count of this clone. For the CDR3, the DNA is TGTGCCAGCAGCGAAACGGGGCCAGGAAACACCATATATTTT. Residues: CASSETGPGNTIYF. The chain links TRBV9 to TRBJ1-3; D possibly corresponds to TRBD1 (5 bases). CDR3 length: 14 residues. Trimming left V 3 bases short and J 4 bases short, with 11 bases between. Germline-derived CDR1 and CDR2 are SGDLS and YYNGEE.

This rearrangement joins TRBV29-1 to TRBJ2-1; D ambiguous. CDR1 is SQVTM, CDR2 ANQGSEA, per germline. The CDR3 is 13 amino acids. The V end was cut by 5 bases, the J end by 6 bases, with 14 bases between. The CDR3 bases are TGCAGCGTTCGGAAACAGTCATTCAATGAGCAGTTCTTC. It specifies CSVRKQSFNEQFF.

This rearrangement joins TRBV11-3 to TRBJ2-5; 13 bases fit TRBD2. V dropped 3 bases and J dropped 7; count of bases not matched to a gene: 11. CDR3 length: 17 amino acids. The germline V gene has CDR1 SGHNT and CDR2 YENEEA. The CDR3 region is CASSFSRTSGRPRTQYF. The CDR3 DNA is TGTGCCAGCAGCTTTTCCCGGACTAGCGGGAGACCAAGGACCCAGTACTTC.

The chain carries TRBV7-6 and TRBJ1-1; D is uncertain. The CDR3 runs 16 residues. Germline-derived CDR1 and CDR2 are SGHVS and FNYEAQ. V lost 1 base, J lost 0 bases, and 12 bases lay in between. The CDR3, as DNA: TGTGCCAGCAGCTTAGTTTCGGCAGGTATGAACACTGAAGCTTTCTTT. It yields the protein CASSLVSAGMNTEAFF.

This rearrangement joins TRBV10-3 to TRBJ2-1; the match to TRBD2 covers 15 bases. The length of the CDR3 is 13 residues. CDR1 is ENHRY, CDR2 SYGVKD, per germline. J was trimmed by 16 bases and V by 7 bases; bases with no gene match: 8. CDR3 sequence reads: CAITGTSGRPSFF. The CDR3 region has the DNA TGTGCCATCACCGGGACTAGCGGGAGGCCCTCCTTCTTC.

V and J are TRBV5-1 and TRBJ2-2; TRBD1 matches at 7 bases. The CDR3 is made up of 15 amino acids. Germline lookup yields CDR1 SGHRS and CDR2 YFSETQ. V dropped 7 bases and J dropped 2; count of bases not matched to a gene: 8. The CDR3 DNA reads TGCGCCAGCGATCGAGGGGACAGAAACACCGGGGAGCTGTTTTTT. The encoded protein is CASDRGDRNTGELFF.

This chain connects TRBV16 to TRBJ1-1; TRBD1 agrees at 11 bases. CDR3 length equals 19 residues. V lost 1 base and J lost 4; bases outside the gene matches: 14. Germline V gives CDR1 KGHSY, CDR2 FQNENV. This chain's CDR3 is CASSQYLGQGQGVGTEAFF. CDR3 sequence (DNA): TGTGCCAGCAGCCAATACCTTGGACAGGGACAGGGGGTTGGCACTGAAGCTTTCTTT.

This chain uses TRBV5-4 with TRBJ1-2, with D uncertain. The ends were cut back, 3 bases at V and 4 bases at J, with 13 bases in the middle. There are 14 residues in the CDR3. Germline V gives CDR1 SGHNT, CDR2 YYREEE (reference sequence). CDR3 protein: CASSSAPRRYGYTF. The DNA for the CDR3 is TGTGCCAGCAGCTCAGCACCCCGCCGCTATGGCTACACCTTC. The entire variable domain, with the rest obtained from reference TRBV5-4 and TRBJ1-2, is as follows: ETGVTQSPTHLIKTRGQQVTLRCSSQSGHNTVSWYQQALGQGPQFIFQYYREEENGRGNFPPRFSGLQFPNYSSELNVNALELDDSALYLCASSSAPRRYGYTFGSGTRLTVV.